The clone carrying this T cell receptor beta chain came up once. Its matching antigen is unknown. The sample originates from a study of OX40 agonist ivuxolimab in advanced cancers. As for the study in general: Patients were dosed with the agonistic anti-OX40 (CD134) antibody ivuxolimab. Findings and limits, study-wide: Certain nonresponders likewise exhibited a low normalized T-cell clonal expansion. Which antigen the expanded peripheral T cells recognized is unknown.

Measured with immunoSEQ multiplex PCR; TCRdb has only the in-frame clones, and not every one. The table shows some 58,000 clones, with about 85% occurring only once. This clonotype was sampled from an adult with an advanced solid tumor such as melanoma, head and neck, liver or kidney cancer. Source: CD4+ or CD8+ T cells sorted from blood, taken in a trial of the OX40 agonist ivuxolimab.

CDR3 nucleotide sequence: TGTGCCAGCAGTCCACCTGACGGGACAGCGACCTACGAGCAGTACTTC. This sequence encodes CASSPPDGTATYEQYF. The chain links TRBV5-4 to TRBJ2-7; 7 bases are a match to TRBD1. With 5 bases clipped from V and 2 bases from J, the junction kept 13 bases outside the gene matches. CDR1 and CDR2 from the germline V gene are SGHNT and YYREEE (reference sequence). This CDR3 is 16 amino acids long.